These 8 T cell receptor beta chains originate from one sample sequenced in a study of spatial heterogeneity in lung cancer. Stated time point: sample taken at primary tumor resection. No antigens are known for them. Findings and caveats of the study: Tracking of tumor mutation counts was seen in expanded intratumoral alpha and beta TCR counts.

TCRdb re-called the 5' RACE reads through MiXCR, storing one row per CDR3 protein. The sample shows 5,700 or so distinct CDR3 sequences, 7.7% of them seen only once. The sequencing used lung tumor tissue, collected at surgery. Receptor source: a female donor with early-stage non-small cell lung cancer.

This clonotype has a count of ten or more. Since the library was made to target alpha chains, this beta chain is a stray read and its abundance is not meaningful. J is TRBJ1-1 and V is TRBV4-1; 7 bases are shared with TRBD1. The germline V gene encodes CDR1 MGHRA and CDR2 YSYEKL. V shed 1 base and J 4 bases; nucleotides not matched to a gene: 12. The CDR3 runs to 17 residues. CDR3 nucleotide sequence: TGCGCCAGCAGCCAAGCTAGACAGGGATCGGGGGGCACTGAAGCTTTCTTT. Translating gives CASSQARQGSGGTEAFF.

This clonotype was seen ten or more times. This beta chain is a stray sequence in a library constructed for alpha chains; its clone size is not meaningful. The rearrangement joins TRBV6-4 to TRBJ1-5; the D is unclear. V was cut by 0 bases and J by 6 bases, with 6 bases left in between. This CDR3 is 13 amino acids long. Germline CDR1 and CDR2: MRHNA and SNTAGT. Written as DNA, the CDR3 is TGTGCCAGCAGTGACTCGGGCGGTCAGCCCCAGCATTTT. This gives the protein CASSDSGGQPQHF.

On this clonotype: Being off target in a library aimed at alpha chains, this beta chain has a size of little meaning. This chain connects TRBV5-1 to TRBJ2-1, with D uncertain. V was trimmed by 2 bases and J by 7 bases, leaving 13 bases between them. The germline V gene has CDR1 SGHRS and CDR2 YFSETQ. The CDR3 is made up of 14 amino acids. The CDR3 nucleotides read TGCGCCAGCAGCTTAGGTGTGGTAATTAATGAGCAGTTCTTC. It codes for CASSLGVVINEQFF.

This clonotype has more than one count but fewer than ten. This beta chain is off target for a library built for alpha chains, so its abundance means little. The gene calls are TRBV6-1 and TRBJ1-2; D perhaps matches TRBD1 (6 bases). CDR1 and CDR2 from the germline V gene are MNHNS and SASEGT. V was cut by 2 bases and J by 8 bases, with 21 bases left in between. The CDR3 has 16 amino acids. The CDR3 loop reads CASSESWTAPIGGYTF. For the CDR3, the DNA is TGTGCCAGCAGTGAAAGTTGGACAGCTCCCATAGGCGGCTACACCTTC.

A few counts support this clonotype. A library made for alpha chains picked up this beta chain off target, so its size means little. This rearrangement joins TRBV6-1 to TRBJ2-5; D gene ambiguous. The CDR3 is made up of 13 amino acids. Trimming shortened V by 6 bases and J by 2 bases, and 10 bases separated the two germline ends. Looked up from germline, CDR1 is MNHNS and CDR2 is SASEGT. The CDR3 sequence: CASRTHEQETQYF. The CDR3 DNA is TGTGCCAGCAGAACACATGAACAAGAGACCCAGTACTTC.

In the case of this clonotype: Because this beta chain is a stray read in a library intended to capture alpha chains, its abundance should not be given much weight. The genes are TRBV12-3 or TRBV12-4 and TRBJ1-1, with TRBD1 as a possible D gene (5 bases). V lost 7 bases to trimming and J lost 8 bases, with 17 bases between them. This CDR3 is built from 13 residues. CDR3 nucleotides: TGTGCCAGCACCTACCCCCGGGGCTTGGAAGCTTTCTTT. It yields the protein CASTYPRGLEAFF.

This clonotype was recorded many times. Found in a library prepared for alpha chains, this beta chain is an off-target read, and its abundance has little meaning. The chain links TRBV7-2 to TRBJ2-6; D ambiguous. The CDR3 has 15 amino acids. CDR1 and CDR2 (germline): SGHTA, FQGNSA. Deletions cut 5 bases from V and 2 bases from J, with 10 bases between. CDR3 in DNA: TGTGCCAGCAGCCCTATGACTCCTGGGGCCAACGTCCTGACTTTC. Protein product: CASSPMTPGANVLTF.

This clonotype was detected many times. This beta chain was picked up by a library intended for alpha chains and is off target, so its count carries little meaning. The chain couples TRBV21-1 to TRBJ2-1; TRBD1 reflects the table's D call only, with no check against the DNA. TRBV21-1 is given as a pseudogene. The CDR3 totals 14 residues. The CDR3 nucleotides read TGTGCCAGCAGCAGGATCCCCTCTGTGACAGAGCAGTTCTTC. The encoded protein is CASSRIPSVTEQFF.